Listed here is a single T cell receptor beta chain. The sample belongs to a study of blood T cell repertoires in COVID-19. V lost 1 base and J lost 4, with 7 bases in between. The CDR3 has 13 amino acids. The germline CDR1 and CDR2 sequences are SEHNR and FQNEAQ (reference sequence). Some clones are missing from TCRdb's copy, which holds only in-frame ones; the method was immunoSEQ multiplex PCR. The sample has 250,000 to 350,000 clones, 87% seen once. The chain carries TRBV7-9 and TRBJ1-2; D is unresolved. Material: peripheral blood. The sequence derives from a woman aged 50 to 65 who had recovered from COVID-19. The CDR3, as DNA: TGTGCCAGCAGCTTAGTGCAGGTCTATGGCTACACCTTC. As protein: CASSLVQVYGYTF.